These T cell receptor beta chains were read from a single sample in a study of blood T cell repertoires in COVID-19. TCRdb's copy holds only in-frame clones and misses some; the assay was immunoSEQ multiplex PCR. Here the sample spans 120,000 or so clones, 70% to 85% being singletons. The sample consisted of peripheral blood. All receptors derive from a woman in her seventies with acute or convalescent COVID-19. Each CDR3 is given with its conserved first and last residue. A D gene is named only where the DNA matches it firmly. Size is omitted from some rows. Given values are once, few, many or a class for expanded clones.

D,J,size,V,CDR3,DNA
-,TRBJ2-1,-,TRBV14,CASSRGTGNEQFF,TGTGCCAGCAGCCGAGGGACTGGCAATGAGCAGTTCTTC
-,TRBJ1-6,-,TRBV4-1,CASSQDVAYNSPLHF,TGCGCCAGCAGCCAAGATGTGGCATATAATTCACCCCTCCACTTT
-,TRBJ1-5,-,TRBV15,CATRDVQGTMIFENQPQHF,TGTGCCACCAGGGACGTCCAGGGGACAATGATTTTTGAAAATCAGCCCCAGCATTTT
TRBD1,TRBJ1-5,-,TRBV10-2,CASSDRTGGVGQPQHF,TGCGCCAGCAGTGATAGGACAGGGGGAGTTGGGCAGCCCCAGCATTTT
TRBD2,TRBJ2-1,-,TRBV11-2,CASRALAGGPGNEQFF,TGTGCCAGCAGGGCTCTAGCGGGGGGGCCCGGCAATGAGCAGTTCTTC
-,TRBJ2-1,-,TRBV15,CATSRERQVSSGEQFF,TGTGCCACCAGCAGAGAGAGACAGGTTTCCTCTGGGGAGCAGTTCTTC
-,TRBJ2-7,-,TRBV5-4,CASSVDVDSGEQYF,TGTGCCAGCAGCGTGGACGTTGACTCGGGGGAGCAGTACTTC
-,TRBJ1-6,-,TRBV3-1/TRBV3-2,CASSETGRSPLHF,TGTGCCAGCAGCGAGACAGGTCGATCACCCCTCCACTTT
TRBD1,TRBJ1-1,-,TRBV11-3,CATTDRANTEAFF,TGTGCCACCACCGACAGGGCGAACACTGAAGCTTTCTTT
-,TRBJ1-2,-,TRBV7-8,CASSLADINYGYTF,TGTGCCAGCAGCTTGGCGGACATAAACTATGGCTACACCTTC
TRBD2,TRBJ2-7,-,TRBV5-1,CASSFGGSSYEQYF,TGCGCCAGCAGCTTCGGCGGGAGCTCCTACGAGCAGTACTTC
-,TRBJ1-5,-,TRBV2,CASVYGVYQPQHF,TGTGCCAGCGTCTACGGGGTTTATCAGCCCCAGCATTTT
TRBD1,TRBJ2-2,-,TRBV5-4,CASRSGQGVNTGELFF,TGTGCCAGCAGATCGGGACAGGGAGTGAACACCGGGGAGCTGTTTTTT
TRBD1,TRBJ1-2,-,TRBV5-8,CASSLRTGNYGYTF,TGTGCCAGCAGCTTGCGGACAGGGAACTATGGCTACACCTTC
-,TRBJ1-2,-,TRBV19,CASSIDPLGGRSGGYTF,TGTGCCAGTAGTATAGATCCTTTGGGAGGGCGTTCAGGGGGCTACACCTTC
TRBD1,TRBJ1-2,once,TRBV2,CASRQGSYTF,TGTGCCAGTAGACAGGGAAGCTACACCTTC
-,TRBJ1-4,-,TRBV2,CASRRAGEDNEKLFF,TGTGCCAGCAGGAGGGCGGGGGAGGATAATGAAAAACTGTTTTTT
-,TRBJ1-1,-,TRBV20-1,CSAGGAGARTEAFF,TGCAGTGCTGGTGGTGCGGGGGCGCGCACTGAAGCTTTCTTT
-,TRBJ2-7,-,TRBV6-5,CASRKRGEQYF,TGTGCCAGCAGGAAACGGGGTGAGCAGTACTTC
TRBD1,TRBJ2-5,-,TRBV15,CATSRGTGGLRQETQYF,TGTGCCACCAGCAGAGGGACAGGGGGTTTGAGGCAAGAGACCCAGTACTTC
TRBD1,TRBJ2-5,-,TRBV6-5,CASSYNRGAETQYF,TGTGCCAGCAGTTACAACAGGGGCGCAGAGACCCAGTACTTC
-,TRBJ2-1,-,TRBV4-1,CASTPRAGDYNEQFF,TGCGCCAGCACACCAAGGGCAGGGGATTACAATGAGCAGTTCTTC
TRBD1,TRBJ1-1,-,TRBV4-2,CASSQAGQGSTEAFF,TGTGCCAGCAGCCAAGCGGGACAGGGGTCCACTGAAGCTTTCTTT
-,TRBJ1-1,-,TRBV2,CASSGDSVGAFF,TGTGCCAGCAGTGGGGACTCTGTTGGAGCTTTCTTT
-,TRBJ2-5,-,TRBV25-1,CASSEVGRGHSETQYF,TGTGCCAGCAGTGAAGTAGGCAGGGGTCATTCGGAGACCCAGTACTTC
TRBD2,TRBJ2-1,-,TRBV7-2,CASSPGLAGAEQFF,TGTGCCAGCAGCCCCGGACTAGCGGGGGCTGAGCAGTTCTTC
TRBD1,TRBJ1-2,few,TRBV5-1,CASSADRGPSYGYTF,TGCGCCAGCAGCGCGGACAGGGGGCCGAGCTATGGCTACACCTTC
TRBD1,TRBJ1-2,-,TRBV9,CASNRRGNLGGYTF,TGTGCCAGCAACCGCAGGGGGAACCTGGGGGGCTACACCTTC
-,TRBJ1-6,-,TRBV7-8,CASSLRGYNSPLHF,TGTGCCAGCAGCTTAAGAGGGTATAATTCACCCCTCCACTTT
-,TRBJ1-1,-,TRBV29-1,CSVSILGGTEAFF,TGCAGCGTTTCTATCTTAGGGGGCACTGAAGCTTTCTTT
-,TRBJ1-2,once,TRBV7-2,CASSPDGGYGYTF,TGTGCCAGCAGCCCAGACGGAGGCTATGGCTACACCTTC
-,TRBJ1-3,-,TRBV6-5,CASSQGGGGNTIYF,TGTGCCAGCAGCCAAGGGGGGGGCGGAAACACCATATATTTT
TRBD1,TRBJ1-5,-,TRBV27,CASSPIGQGGQPQHF,TGTGCCAGCAGTCCGATCGGACAGGGGGGTCAGCCCCAGCATTTT
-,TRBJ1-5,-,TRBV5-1,CASSLGQNQPQHF,TGCGCCAGCAGCTTGGGACAGAATCAGCCCCAGCATTTT
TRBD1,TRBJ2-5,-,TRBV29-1,CSVEALGGARETQYF,TGCAGCGTTGAAGCATTAGGGGGCGCGAGGGAGACCCAGTACTTC
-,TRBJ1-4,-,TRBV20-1,CSALSGEKLFF,TGCAGTGCCCTGTCCGGTGAAAAACTGTTTTTT
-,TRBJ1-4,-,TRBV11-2,CASSLARGGLFF,TGTGCCAGCAGCTTAGCCCGGGGTGGACTGTTTTTT
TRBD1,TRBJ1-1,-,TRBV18,CASSLQGLGTEAFF,TGTGCCAGCTCACTACAGGGGTTGGGCACTGAAGCTTTCTTT
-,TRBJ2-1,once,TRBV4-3,CASSQGPSAGPSSYNEQFF,TGCGCCAGCAGCCAAGGTCCTTCTGCGGGGCCCAGCTCCTACAATGAGCAGTTCTTC
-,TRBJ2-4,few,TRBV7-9,CASSLGRVLPDIQYF,TGTGCCAGCAGCTTAGGACGGGTCCTCCCGGACATTCAGTACTTC
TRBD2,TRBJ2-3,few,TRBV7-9,CASSTFGTSGGVDTQYF,TGTGCCAGCAGCACCTTCGGGACTAGCGGGGGTGTTGATACGCAGTATTTT
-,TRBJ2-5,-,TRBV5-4,CASSFGRGPSSQETQYF,TGTGCCAGCAGCTTCGGGCGGGGGCCCTCCTCCCAAGAGACCCAGTACTTC
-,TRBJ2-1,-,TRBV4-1,CASSPSSRGRGDNEQFF,TGCGCCAGCAGCCCAAGCTCGAGGGGCAGGGGAGACAATGAGCAGTTCTTC
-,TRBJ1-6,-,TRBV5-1,CASSFGSTGHNNSPLHF,TGCGCCAGCAGCTTTGGAAGCACGGGACACAACAATTCACCCCTCCACTTT
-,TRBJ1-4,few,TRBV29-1,CSVAGGGREAEKLFF,TGCAGCGTGGCCGGGGGTGGCAGGGAGGCTGAAAAACTGTTTTTT